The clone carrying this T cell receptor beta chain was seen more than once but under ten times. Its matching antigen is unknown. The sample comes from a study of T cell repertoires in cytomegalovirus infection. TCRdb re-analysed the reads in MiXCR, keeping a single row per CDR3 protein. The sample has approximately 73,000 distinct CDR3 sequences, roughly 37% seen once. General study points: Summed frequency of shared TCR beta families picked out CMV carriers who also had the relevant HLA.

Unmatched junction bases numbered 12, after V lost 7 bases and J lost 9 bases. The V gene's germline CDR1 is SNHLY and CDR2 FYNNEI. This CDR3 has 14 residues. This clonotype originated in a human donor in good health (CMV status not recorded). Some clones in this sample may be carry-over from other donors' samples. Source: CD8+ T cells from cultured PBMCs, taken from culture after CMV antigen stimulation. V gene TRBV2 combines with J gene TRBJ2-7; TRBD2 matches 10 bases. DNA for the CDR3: TGTGCCAGCAAGCGGGAGGGAAGCAACTTTGGGCAGTACTTC. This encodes CASKREGSNFGQYF.